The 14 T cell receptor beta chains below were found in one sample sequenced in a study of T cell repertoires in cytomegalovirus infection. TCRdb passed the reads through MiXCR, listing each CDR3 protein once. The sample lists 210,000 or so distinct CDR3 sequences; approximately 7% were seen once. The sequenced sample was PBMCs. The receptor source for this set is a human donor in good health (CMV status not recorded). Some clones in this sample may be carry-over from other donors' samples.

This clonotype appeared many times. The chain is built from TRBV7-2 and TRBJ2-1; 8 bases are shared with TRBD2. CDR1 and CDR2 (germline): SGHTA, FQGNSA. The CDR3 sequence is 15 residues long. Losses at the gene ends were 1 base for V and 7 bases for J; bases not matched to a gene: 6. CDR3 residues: CASSLVGGARNEQFF. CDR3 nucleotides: TGTGCCAGCAGCTTAGTCGGGGGGGCTAGGAATGAGCAGTTCTTC.

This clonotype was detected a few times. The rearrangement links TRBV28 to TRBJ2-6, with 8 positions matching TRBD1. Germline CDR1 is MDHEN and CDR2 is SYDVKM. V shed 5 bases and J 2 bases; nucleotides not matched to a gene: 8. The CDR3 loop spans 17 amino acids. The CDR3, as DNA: TGTGCCAGCAGTCCCGGAGACAGGGGAGCTGGGGCCAACGTCCTGACTTTC. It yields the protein CASSPGDRGAGANVLTF.

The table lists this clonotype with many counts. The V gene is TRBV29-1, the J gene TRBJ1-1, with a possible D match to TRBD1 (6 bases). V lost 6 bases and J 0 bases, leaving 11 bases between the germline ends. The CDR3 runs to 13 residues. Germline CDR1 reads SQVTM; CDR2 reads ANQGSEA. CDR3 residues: CSVQGHMNTEAFF. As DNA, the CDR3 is TGCAGCGTCCAGGGACACATGAACACTGAAGCTTTCTTT. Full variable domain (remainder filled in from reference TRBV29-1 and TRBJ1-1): SAVISQKPSRDICQRGTSLTIQCQVDSQVTMMFWYRQQPGQSLTLIATANQGSEATYESGFVIDKFPISRPNLTFSTLTVSNMSPEDSSIYLCSVQGHMNTEAFFGQGTRLTVV.

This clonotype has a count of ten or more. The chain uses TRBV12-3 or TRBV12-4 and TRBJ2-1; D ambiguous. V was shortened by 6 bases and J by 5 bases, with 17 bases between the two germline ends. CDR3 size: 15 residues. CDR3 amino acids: CASRPPFEPHNEQFF. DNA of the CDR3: TGTGCCAGCAGACCTCCCTTCGAACCCCACAATGAGCAGTTCTTC.

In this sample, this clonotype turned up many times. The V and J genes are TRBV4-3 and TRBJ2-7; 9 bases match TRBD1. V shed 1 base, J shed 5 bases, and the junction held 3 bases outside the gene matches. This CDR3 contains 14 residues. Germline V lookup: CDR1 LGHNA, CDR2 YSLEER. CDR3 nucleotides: TGCGCCAGCAGCCAAGCTAACAGGGGGCACGAGCAGTACTTC. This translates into CASSQANRGHEQYF.

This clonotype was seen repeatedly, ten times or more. The CDR3 here is CASSFRADTQYF. The CDR3 bases are TGTGCCAGCAGTTTTAGGGCAGATACGCAGTATTTT. The rearrangement uses TRBV6-2 or TRBV6-3 and TRBJ2-3, with no clear D. Deletions cut 4 bases from V and 4 bases from J, with 6 bases between. This CDR3 contains 12 residues. Germline values: CDR1 MNHEY, CDR2 SVGEGT.

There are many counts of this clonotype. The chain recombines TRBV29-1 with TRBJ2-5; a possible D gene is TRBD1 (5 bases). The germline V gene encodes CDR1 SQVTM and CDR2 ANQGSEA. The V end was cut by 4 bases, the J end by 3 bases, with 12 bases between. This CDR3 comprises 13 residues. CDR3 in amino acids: CSVGSPGKETQYF. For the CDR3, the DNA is TGCAGCGTTGGTTCCCCAGGGAAAGAGACCCAGTACTTC.

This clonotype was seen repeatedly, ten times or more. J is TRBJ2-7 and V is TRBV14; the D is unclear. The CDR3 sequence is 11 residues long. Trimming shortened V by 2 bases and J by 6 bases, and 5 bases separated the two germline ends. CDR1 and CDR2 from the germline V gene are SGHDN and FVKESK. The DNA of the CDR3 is TGTGCCAGCAGCCAATACCGCGAGCAGTACTTC. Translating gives CASSQYREQYF.

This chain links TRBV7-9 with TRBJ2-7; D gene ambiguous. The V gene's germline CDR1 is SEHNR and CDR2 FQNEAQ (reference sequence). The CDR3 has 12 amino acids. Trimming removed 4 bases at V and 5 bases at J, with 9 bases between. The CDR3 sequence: CASSSDPDEQYF. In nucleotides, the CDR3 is TGTGCCAGCAGCTCCGACCCCGACGAGCAGTACTTC.

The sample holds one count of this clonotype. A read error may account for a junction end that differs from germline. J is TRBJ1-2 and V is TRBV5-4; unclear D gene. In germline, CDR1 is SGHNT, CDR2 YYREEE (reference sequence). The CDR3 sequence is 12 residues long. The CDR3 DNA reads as TGTGCCAGCAGCTTGGAGGGCTATGACTACACCTTC. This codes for CASSLEGYDYTF.

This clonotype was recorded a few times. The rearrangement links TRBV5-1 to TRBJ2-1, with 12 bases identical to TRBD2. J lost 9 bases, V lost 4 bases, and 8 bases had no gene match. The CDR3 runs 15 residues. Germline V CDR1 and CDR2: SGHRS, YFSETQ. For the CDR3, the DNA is TGCGCCAGCAGCCAATCTAGCGGGGGGGCCATTGAGCAGTTCTTC. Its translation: CASSQSSGGAIEQFF.

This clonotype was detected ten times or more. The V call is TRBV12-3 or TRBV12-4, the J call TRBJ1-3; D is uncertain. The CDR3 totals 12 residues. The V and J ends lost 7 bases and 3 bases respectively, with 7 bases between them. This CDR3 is CASIFGGNTIYF. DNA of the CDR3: TGTGCCAGCATATTTGGTGGAAACACCATATATTTT.

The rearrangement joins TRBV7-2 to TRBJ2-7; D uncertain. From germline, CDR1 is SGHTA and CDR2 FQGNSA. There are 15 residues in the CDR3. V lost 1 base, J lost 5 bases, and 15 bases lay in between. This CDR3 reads CASSLEASPAHEQYF. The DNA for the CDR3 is TGTGCCAGCAGCTTAGAGGCGAGCCCGGCCCACGAGCAGTACTTC.

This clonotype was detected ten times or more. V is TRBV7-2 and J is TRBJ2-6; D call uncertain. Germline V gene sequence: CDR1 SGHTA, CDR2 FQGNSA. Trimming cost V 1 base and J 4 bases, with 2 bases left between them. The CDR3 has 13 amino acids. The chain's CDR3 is CASSLEGANVLTF. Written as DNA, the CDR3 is TGTGCCAGCAGCTTAGAAGGGGCCAACGTCCTGACTTTC.